The clone carrying this TCR beta chain appeared a few times. The data originate from a study of T cell repertoires in cytomegalovirus infection. Trimming stripped 0 bases from V and 14 bases from J, with 17 bases between. From germline, CDR1 is SQVTM and CDR2 ANQGSEA. This CDR3 comprises 13 residues. TCRdb analysed the reads with MiXCR anew, one entry per CDR3 protein. This sample has approximately 700,000 distinct CDR3 sequences, with about a third found just once. This chain connects TRBV29-1 to TRBJ2-1; D not certain. The sequenced sample consisted of PBMCs. The sequence was obtained from a human donor in good health (CMV status not recorded). Some clones in this sample may be carry-over from other donors' samples. The CDR3 loop reads CSVEDSRTSKKFF. The CDR3 coding sequence is TGCAGCGTTGAAGATTCCAGGACCTCTAAGAAGTTCTTC.